Below, one TCR beta chain is given with its context. Its antigen is undetermined. After removal of 7 bases from V and 5 bases from J, the junction contained 11 bases not matched to a gene. Germline CDR1 is SNHLY and CDR2 is FYNNEI. This CDR3 has 15 amino acids. The purity of all sorted populations exceeded 98%. The sequenced template was cDNA made from the entire isolated RNA. Profiling relied on immunoSEQ multiplex PCR, and the TCRdb table lists in-frame clones only, not all of them. The sample has approximately 730,000 clones, roughly an eighth seen once; the top ten hold approximately 0.02%. The data were taken from a study of beta chain features in type 1 diabetes. Study results and limitations: TCRB CDR3s from Type 1 diabetes patients were moderately but significantly shorter in all four CD4+ subsets.

This sequence originates from a man between 18 and 35 years old with type 1 diabetes. This sequence joins TRBV2 and TRBJ2-5; 9 nucleotides match TRBD2. The source material was naive CD4+ T cells from blood. The CDR3 DNA sequence: TGTGCCAGCACTCCCGGGGCGGGGGGGCGCGAGACCCAGTACTTC. Amino acid sequence: CASTPGAGGRETQYF.